Each of the 29 T cell receptor beta chains below was sequenced from the same sample in a study of T cell repertoires in cytomegalovirus infection. No antigen is known for these receptors. TCRdb re-called the reads with MiXCR, one entry per CDR3 protein. Among roughly 51,000 distinct CDR3 sequences listed, around 18% were seen once. The starting material was CD8+ T cells from cultured PBMCs, obtained from culture after CMV antigen stimulation. All receptors derive from a human donor in good health (CMV status not recorded). Some clones in this sample may be carry-over from other donors' samples.

This clonotype has more than one count but fewer than ten. The V gene is TRBV7-8, the J gene TRBJ2-3, with 7 bases lining up with TRBD1. Germline V gives CDR1 SGHVS, CDR2 FQNEAQ. The V and J ends lost 5 bases and 2 bases, in that order; junction bases with no gene match: 7. The CDR3 loop spans 15 amino acids. DNA of the CDR3: TGTGCCAGCAGCGATCCGGGACAGCACACAGATACGCAGTATTTT. Residues: CASSDPGQHTDTQYF.

The sample holds a few counts of this clonotype. The chain's CDR3 is CASSTHSGRAQLWTQYF. In nucleotides, the CDR3 is TGTGCCAGCAGCACTCATAGCGGGAGGGCTCAGTTGTGGACCCAGTACTTC. The V gene is TRBV7-8, the J gene TRBJ2-5; TRBD2 matches 11 bases. Germline values: CDR1 SGHVS, CDR2 FQNEAQ. CDR3 length equals 17 residues. The trim removed 5 bases at V and 7 bases at J, leaving 15 bases unmatched.

Only a few counts were recorded for this clonotype. This chain links TRBV27 with TRBJ2-7; the D call may be TRBD1 or TRBD2 (5 bases each). The germline V gene has CDR1 MNHEY and CDR2 SMNVEV (reference sequence). The germline V and J ends were trimmed by 3 bases and 1 base, with 10 bases remaining between them. The CDR3 is made up of 14 amino acids. The CDR3 sequence is CASSLGDGSYEQYF. In DNA, the CDR3 is TGTGCCAGCAGTTTGGGGGACGGGTCCTACGAGCAGTACTTC.

This clonotype was counted between two and nine times. The chain recombines TRBV7-9 with TRBJ2-2; the D is unclear. This CDR3 has 15 amino acids. CDR1 is SEHNR and CDR2 is FQNEAQ in the germline V gene (reference sequence). V lost 7 bases, J lost 6 bases, and 18 bases lay in between. CDR3 region: CASTSPHLGPGELFF. CDR3 bases: TGTGCCAGCACCTCCCCCCATCTAGGGCCCGGGGAGCTGTTTTTT.

This chain joins TRBV4-1 and TRBJ1-2; D possibly corresponds to TRBD1 (5 bases). The CDR3 is 16 amino acids. The germline CDR1 and CDR2 sequences are MGHRA and YSYEKL. Trimming stripped 0 bases from V and 6 bases from J, with 17 bases between. CDR3 coding DNA: TGCGCCAGCAGCCAAGATGGAACCGGGACGCGAGATGGCTACACCTTC. Its translation: CASSQDGTGTRDGYTF.

V and J are TRBV28 and TRBJ1-5; weak D call: TRBD1 (6 bases). This CDR3 has 20 residues. CDR1 and CDR2 (germline): MDHEN, SYDVKM. Trimming took 5 bases from V and 2 from J, leaving 28 bases between them. This chain's CDR3 is CASSPTGTRVWNPGNQPQHF. The DNA for the CDR3 is TGTGCCAGCAGTCCCACAGGGACACGGGTTTGGAATCCGGGCAATCAGCCCCAGCATTTT. Full variable domain (remainder filled in from reference TRBV28 and TRBJ1-5): DVKVTQSSRYLVKRTGEKVFLECVQDMDHENMFWYRQDPGLGLRLIYFSYDVKMKEKGDIPEGYSVSREKKERFSLILESASTNQTSMYLCASSPTGTRVWNPGNQPQHFGDGTRLSIL.

The table lists this clonotype with a few counts. The CDR3 nucleotides are TGTGCCAGCGACGAAAAGGAGGTGGGTGAGCAGTTCTTC. Translating it yields CASDEKEVGEQFF. The genes are TRBV6-2 or TRBV6-3 and TRBJ2-1; weak D call: TRBD2 (5 bases). V lost 8 bases and J lost 9, with 17 bases in between. Per germline, CDR1 MNHEY and CDR2 SVGEGT. CDR3 length: 13 amino acids.

The chain employs TRBV30 and TRBJ1-2, with a weak D call TRBD1 (5 bases). From germline, CDR1 is GTSNPN and CDR2 SVGIG (reference sequence). CDR3 size: 12 residues. Trimming took 5 bases from V and 2 from J, leaving 9 bases between them. The CDR3 loop reads CAWDNRNYGYTF. In nucleotides, the CDR3 is TGTGCCTGGGATAACAGGAACTATGGCTACACCTTC.

This chain uses TRBV28 with TRBJ1-5; no reliable D call. CDR3 length equals 21 residues. Germline CDR1 is MDHEN and CDR2 is SYDVKM. Trimming took off 2 bases at V and 3 bases at J, with 29 bases between the two ends. CDR3 loop: CASSLETAGPSIWYDNQPQHF. The CDR3 region has the DNA TGTGCCAGCAGTTTAGAGACGGCAGGTCCCTCAATCTGGTATGACAATCAGCCCCAGCATTTT.

The J gene is TRBJ1-5, the V gene TRBV7-8; 7 bases agree with TRBD1. CDR1 is SGHVS and CDR2 is FQNEAQ in the germline V gene. The CDR3 has 18 amino acids. V was pared by 5 bases and J by 5 bases, with 18 bases of the junction left unmatched. As DNA, the CDR3 is TGTGCCAGCAGCCTCCGCCGCGGAGGCAGGCAGGGGGATCAGCCCCAGCATTTT. Protein product: CASSLRRGGRQGDQPQHF.

This rearrangement joins TRBV7-8 to TRBJ1-4; D is uncertain. Trimming took off 7 bases at V and 8 bases at J, with 20 bases between the two ends. The germline gives CDR1 SGHVS, CDR2 FQNEAQ. The CDR3 is 15 residues long. The CDR3 nucleotides are TGTGCCAGCACCCCTATAGGGTTACTAAAGGAAAAACTGTTTTTT. This codes for CASTPIGLLKEKLFF.

This chain connects TRBV28 to TRBJ1-5, with TRBD1 matching 12 bases. Germline V gene data show CDR1 as MDHEN and CDR2 as SYDVKM. This CDR3 has 15 residues. J gave up 3 bases and V 6 bases, and 3 bases lay outside the gene matches. In DNA form, the CDR3 reads TGTGCCAGCAGCCCGGGACAGGGGGCCAATCAGCCCCAGCATTTT. Amino acid sequence: CASSPGQGANQPQHF.

The chain has TRBV11-2 and TRBJ1-2; D remains ambiguous. V lost 4 bases and J 2 bases, leaving 14 bases between the germline ends. The CDR3 length is 15 residues. CDR1 is SGHAT and CDR2 is FQNNGV in the germline V gene. The CDR3 nucleotides read TGTGCCAGCAGCTCCAGCTCGGGATCAAACTATGGCTACACCTTC. Its protein product is CASSSSSGSNYGYTF.

This chain connects TRBV19 to TRBJ1-4; 7 bases map to TRBD1. Germline CDR1 LNHDA, CDR2 SQIVND (reference sequence). The CDR3 covers 14 residues. V was clipped by 6 bases and J by 4 bases; unmatched bases: 5. The DNA for the CDR3 is TGTGCCAGTAGCACAGGGGCCAGTAATGAAAAACTGTTTTTT. Translating it yields CASSTGASNEKLFF.

The rearrangement uses TRBV7-8 and TRBJ1-1; D uncertain. Between the trimmed V and J ends, which lost 6 bases and 1 base, there was a span of 6 bases. The CDR3 is 12 amino acids. Germline V gene sequence: CDR1 SGHVS, CDR2 FQNEAQ. This CDR3 is CASRGRNTEAFF. The DNA of the CDR3 is TGTGCCAGCAGAGGAAGGAACACTGAAGCTTTCTTT.

V usage is TRBV28 and J usage is TRBJ2-5; tentatively, D is TRBD1 (6 bases). From germline, CDR1 is MDHEN and CDR2 SYDVKM. With 6 bases removed from V and 2 bases from J, the gap between germline ends came to 16 bases. The CDR3 length is 15 residues. CDR3 region: CASSSIRGSQETQYF. The DNA for the CDR3 is TGTGCCAGCAGCAGCATCAGGGGTTCTCAAGAGACCCAGTACTTC.

There are a few counts of this clonotype. This chain joins TRBV2 and TRBJ2-1; 7 positions match TRBD2. In germline, CDR1 is SNHLY, CDR2 FYNNEI. The ends lost 9 bases at V and 4 bases at J; junction bases unmatched: 9. The CDR3 is made up of 14 amino acids. CDR3 protein: CASNPGTNYNEQFF. In DNA, the CDR3 is TGTGCCAGTAATCCCGGGACTAATTACAATGAGCAGTTCTTC.

V and J are TRBV27 and TRBJ1-6; TRBD1 agrees at 11 bases. Losses at the gene ends were 6 bases for V and 8 bases for J; bases not matched to a gene: 9. CDR3 length: 16 amino acids. Germline V CDR1 and CDR2: MNHEY, SMNVEV (reference sequence). CDR3 nucleotide sequence: TGTGCCAGCAGACCAGGGACAGGGGGGGTCCATTCACCCCTCCACTTT. It is translated as CASRPGTGGVHSPLHF.

This clonotype was found a few times. J is TRBJ2-5 and V is TRBV7-2; TRBD1 aligns across 10 bases. The CDR3 loop spans 14 amino acids. CDR1 and CDR2 from the germline V gene are SGHTA and FQGNSA. V lost 5 bases to trimming and J lost 5 bases; unmatched junction nucleotides: 5. The CDR3, as DNA: TGTGCCAGCAGCCGGGACAGGGGAGATGAGACCCAGTACTTC. This codes for CASSRDRGDETQYF.

This clonotype was recorded a few times. DNA of the CDR3: TGTGCCACCAGCAGTTACAGGGGTCACAATGAGCAGTTCTTC. Its protein is CATSSYRGHNEQFF. The V call is TRBV15, the J call TRBJ2-1; 7 bases match TRBD1. The CDR3 is made up of 14 amino acids. Germline CDR1 and CDR2: LNHNV and YYDKDF (reference sequence). Germline trimming cut 3 bases from V and 5 bases from J; bases unmatched to any gene: 4.

The sample holds a few counts of this clonotype. CDR3 protein: CASSLRGQGPYEQYF. DNA for the CDR3: TGTGCCAGCAGCTTAAGAGGACAGGGCCCCTACGAGCAGTACTTC. This sequence joins TRBV7-3 and TRBJ2-7; 8 bases agree with TRBD1. Germline-derived CDR1 and CDR2 are SGHTA and FQGTGA. The V segment lost 1 base and the J segment 2 bases; nucleotides outside the gene matches: 4. This CDR3 contains 15 residues.

The J gene is TRBJ1-1, the V gene TRBV9, with 7 bases that match TRBD1. Germline V gene lookup returns CDR1 SGDLS and CDR2 YYNGEE. Losses at the gene ends were 0 bases for V and 4 bases for J; bases not matched to a gene: 6. This CDR3 has 15 amino acids. Written as DNA, the CDR3 is TGTGCCAGCAGCGTAGGGCAGGGGGTGGGCACTGAAGCTTTCTTT. Protein product: CASSVGQGVGTEAFF.

This clonotype occurred a few times. The chain carries TRBV28 and TRBJ2-7; D is unclear. The CDR3 is 14 amino acids. V lost 8 bases to trimming and J lost 5 bases, with 19 bases between them. CDR1 and CDR2 (germline): MDHEN, SYDVKM. The CDR3 DNA follows: TGTGCCAGCTTAGACCCCCTAAAAAGCCACGAGCAGTACTTC. Translating it yields CASLDPLKSHEQYF.

The chain couples TRBV6-4 to TRBJ2-4; maybe TRBD2 (5 bases). Trimming shortened V by 4 bases and J by 8 bases, and 15 bases separated the two germline ends. The CDR3 is made up of 14 amino acids. CDR1 is MRHNA and CDR2 is SNTAGT in the germline V gene. CDR3 protein: CASSVQRKRYIQYF. In DNA, the CDR3 is TGTGCCAGCAGTGTACAGCGGAAGAGGTACATTCAGTACTTC.

This clonotype occurred a few times. The CDR3 spells CASSQDGGLEQFF. CDR3 nucleotide sequence: TGCGCCAGCAGCCAAGATGGGGGGCTAGAGCAGTTCTTC. The chain employs TRBV4-3 and TRBJ2-1; the D gene could be TRBD1 or TRBD2 (6 bases each). The germline V and J ends were trimmed by 0 bases and 10 bases, with 10 bases remaining between them. The germline V gene encodes CDR1 LGHNA and CDR2 YSLEER. The CDR3 has 13 amino acids.

The V gene is TRBV27, the J gene TRBJ1-1; D is unclear. Germline V gene lookup returns CDR1 MNHEY and CDR2 SMNVEV (reference sequence). The V gene lost 3 bases and the J gene lost 7 bases, with 12 bases spanning the gap. CDR3 length: 13 amino acids. The CDR3 DNA reads as TGTGCCAGCAGTTTCCGTTCCGGTATTGAAGCTTTCTTT. This gives the protein CASSFRSGIEAFF.

This clonotype was found many times. The V and J genes are TRBV6-2 or TRBV6-3 and TRBJ1-5; 10 nucleotides match TRBD1. The CDR3 spans 19 residues. V was clipped by 2 bases and J by 5 bases; unmatched bases: 15. CDR1 and CDR2 (germline): MNHEY, SVGEGT. This CDR3 reads CASSYELDRGARGDQPQHF. In DNA, the CDR3 is TGTGCCAGCAGTTACGAGTTGGACAGGGGGGCAAGGGGTGATCAGCCCCAGCATTTT.

This clonotype has more than one count but fewer than ten. The chain joins TRBV4-1 to TRBJ2-1; a weak D match, TRBD1 (5 bases). The V gene's germline CDR1 is MGHRA and CDR2 YSYEKL. The germline V and J ends were trimmed by 0 bases and 8 bases, with 20 bases remaining between them. This CDR3 has 17 residues. The CDR3 DNA reads TGCGCCAGCAGCCAAGAACCAAGCAGGGAAGGGATGCATGAGCAGTTCTTC. Amino acids: CASSQEPSREGMHEQFF.

The V gene is TRBV7-8, the J gene TRBJ2-3; D not resolved. Germline lookup yields CDR1 SGHVS and CDR2 FQNEAQ. The CDR3 is 11 amino acids. Trimming removed 5 bases at V and 7 bases at J, with 7 bases between. CDR3 DNA sequence: TGTGCCAGCAGCCGACGGTATACGCAGTATTTT. This gives the protein CASSRRYTQYF.